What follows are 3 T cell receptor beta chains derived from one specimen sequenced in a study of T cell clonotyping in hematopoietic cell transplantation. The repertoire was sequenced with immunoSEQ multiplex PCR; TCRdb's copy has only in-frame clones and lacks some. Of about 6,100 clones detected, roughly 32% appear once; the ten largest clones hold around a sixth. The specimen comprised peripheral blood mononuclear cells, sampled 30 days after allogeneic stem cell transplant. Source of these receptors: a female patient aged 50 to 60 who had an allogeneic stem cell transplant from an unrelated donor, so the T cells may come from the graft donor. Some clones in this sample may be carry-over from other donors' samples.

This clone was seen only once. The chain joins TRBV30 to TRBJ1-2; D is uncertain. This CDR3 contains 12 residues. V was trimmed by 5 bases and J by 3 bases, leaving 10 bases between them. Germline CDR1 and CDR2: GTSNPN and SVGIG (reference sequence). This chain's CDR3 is CAWSTRDYGYTF. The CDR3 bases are TGTGCCTGGTCAACTAGGGACTATGGCTACACCTTC.

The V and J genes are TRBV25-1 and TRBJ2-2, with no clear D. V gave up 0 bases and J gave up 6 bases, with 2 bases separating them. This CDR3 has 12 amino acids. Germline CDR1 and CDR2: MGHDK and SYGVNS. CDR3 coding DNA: TGTGCCAGCAGTGAATATCCCGGGGAGCTGTTTTTT. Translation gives CASSEYPGELFF. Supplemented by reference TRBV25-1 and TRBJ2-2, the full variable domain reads EADIYQTPRYLVIGTGKKITLECSQTMGHDKMYWYQQDPGMELHLIHYSYGVNSTEKGDLSSESTVSRIRTEHFPLTLESARPSHTSQYLCASSEYPGELFFGEGSRLTVL.

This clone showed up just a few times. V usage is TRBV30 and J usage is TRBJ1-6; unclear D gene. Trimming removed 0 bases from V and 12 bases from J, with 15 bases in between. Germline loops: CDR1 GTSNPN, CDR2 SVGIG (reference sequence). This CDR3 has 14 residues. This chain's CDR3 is CAWSVRSGRRPLHF. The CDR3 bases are TGTGCCTGGAGTGTAAGGTCGGGTCGTAGACCCCTCCACTTT.